The clone carrying this T cell receptor (beta chain) was counted a single time. Its antigen remains unknown. Using immunoSEQ multiplex PCR, the repertoire was profiled, and TCRdb retains in-frame clones only, with some absent. The repertoire holds around 100,000 clones, with around three quarters as singletons. This sample was taken from a study of Ad26.COV2.S vaccination and SARS-CoV-2 variants. General observations from the study: Across vaccine and placebo recipients, the breadth of non-spike TCRs was similar.

V lost 3 bases and J 0 bases, leaving 11 bases between the germline ends. This CDR3 comprises 14 residues. Germline CDR1 DFQATT, CDR2 SNEGSKA (reference sequence). The chain has TRBV20-1 and TRBJ1-2; the D is unclear. Sequencing was performed on peripheral blood, taken after recovery from COVID-19. This receptor was identified in a human donor who had recovered from COVID-19. The CDR3 loop is CSASSWGSNYGYTF. The CDR3 region has the DNA TGCAGTGCTAGTAGCTGGGGTTCTAACTATGGCTACACCTTC.